This record concerns one T cell receptor beta chain sequence. This table comes from immunoSEQ multiplex PCR, and its TCRdb copy is limited to in-frame clones, with some not included. The table has around 140,000 clones, roughly 91% seen once. The data originate from a study of OX40 agonist ivuxolimab in advanced cancers. Exclusion applied to patients with autoimmune disease history or systemic immunosuppression. The CDR3 is 14 residues long. V lost 4 bases and J lost 0, with 10 bases in between. Per the germline V gene, CDR1 is MNHEY and CDR2 is SVGAGI. Sequencing was performed on CD4+ or CD8+ T cells sorted from blood, taken in a trial of the OX40 agonist ivuxolimab. The rearrangement links TRBV6-5 to TRBJ2-7; the D call may be TRBD1 or TRBD2 (5 bases each). The TCR comes from an adult with an advanced solid tumor such as melanoma, head and neck, liver or kidney cancer. As DNA, the CDR3 is TGTGCCAGCAGTTCCCCCGGGACCTCCTACGAGCAGTACTTC. Amino acids: CASSSPGTSYEQYF.